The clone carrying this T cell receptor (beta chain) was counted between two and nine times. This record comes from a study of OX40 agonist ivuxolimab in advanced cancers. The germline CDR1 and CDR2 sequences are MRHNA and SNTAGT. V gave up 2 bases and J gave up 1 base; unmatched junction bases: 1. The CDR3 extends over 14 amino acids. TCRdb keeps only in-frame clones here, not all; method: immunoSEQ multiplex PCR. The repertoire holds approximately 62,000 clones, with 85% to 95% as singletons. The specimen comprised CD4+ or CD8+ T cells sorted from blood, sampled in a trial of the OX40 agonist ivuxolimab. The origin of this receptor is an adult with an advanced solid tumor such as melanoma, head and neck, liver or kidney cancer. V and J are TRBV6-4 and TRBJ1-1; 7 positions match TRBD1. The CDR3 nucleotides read TGTGCCAGCAGTGACGGGACAGAGAACACTGAAGCTTTCTTT. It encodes CASSDGTENTEAFF.